This T cell receptor (beta chain) was recovered during a study of control samples from healthy donors and cancer patients. This CDR3 is built from 16 residues. V was pared by 10 bases and J by 0 bases, with 5 bases of the junction left unmatched. Per the germline V gene, CDR1 is MNHNY and CDR2 is SVGAGI (reference sequence). Measured with immunoSEQ multiplex PCR; TCRdb has only the in-frame clones, and not every one. The sample lists about 98,000 clones, roughly 86% occurring once. The chain joins TRBV6-6 to TRBJ1-6, with 11 bases aligning to TRBD1. The TCR comes from a man between 60 and 75 years old in good health. The sequenced sample was blood. CDR3 amino acids: CATGQGAGSYNSPLHF. DNA of the CDR3: TGTGCCACCGGACAGGGGGCGGGCTCCTATAATTCACCCCTCCACTTT.